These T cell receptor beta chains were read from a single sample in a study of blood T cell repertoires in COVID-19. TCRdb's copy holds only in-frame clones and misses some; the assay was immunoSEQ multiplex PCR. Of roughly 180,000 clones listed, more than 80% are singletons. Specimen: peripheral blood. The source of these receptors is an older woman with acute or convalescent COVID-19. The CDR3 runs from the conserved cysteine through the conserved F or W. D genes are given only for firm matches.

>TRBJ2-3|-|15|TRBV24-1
CATSAGEPVRDTQYF
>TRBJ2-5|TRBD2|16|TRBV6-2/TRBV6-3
CASSYAASGDQETQYF
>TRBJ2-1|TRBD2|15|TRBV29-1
CSVVTTSGGYNEQFF
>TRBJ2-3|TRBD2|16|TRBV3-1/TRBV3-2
CASSTRTSGGTDTQYF
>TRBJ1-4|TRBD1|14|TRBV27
CASSLWTGHEKLFF
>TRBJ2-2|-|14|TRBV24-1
CATSDPPLYGELFF
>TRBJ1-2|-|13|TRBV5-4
CASIRKENYGYTF
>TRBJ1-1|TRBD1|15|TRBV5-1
CASSRGQGPNTEAFF
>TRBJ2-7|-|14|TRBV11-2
CASSTGPGFYEQYF
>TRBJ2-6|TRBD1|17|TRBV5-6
CASGPDRGASGANVLTF
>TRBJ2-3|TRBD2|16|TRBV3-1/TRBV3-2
CASSVRSSGRADTQYF
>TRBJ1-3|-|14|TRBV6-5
CASSTGGSGNTIYF
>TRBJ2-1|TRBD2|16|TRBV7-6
CASSLGLAGSRDEQFF
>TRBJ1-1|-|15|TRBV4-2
CASSQDWTANTEAFF
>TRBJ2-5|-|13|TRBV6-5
CASANAAQETQYF
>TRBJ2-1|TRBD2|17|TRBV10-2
CASSVNSGRSSSREQFF
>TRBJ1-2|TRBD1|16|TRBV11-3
CASSSHSTGTGFGYTF
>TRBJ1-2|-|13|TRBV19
CASSIALSLGYTF
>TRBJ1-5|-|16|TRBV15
CATSRGQPVSNQPQHF
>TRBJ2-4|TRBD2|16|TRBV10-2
CASSSGLGGTKNIQYF
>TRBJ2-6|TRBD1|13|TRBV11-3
CASSFAGGNVLTF
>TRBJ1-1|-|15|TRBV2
CASTRTSQPGTEAFF
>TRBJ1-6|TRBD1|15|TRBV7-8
CASRSLQGGNSPLHF
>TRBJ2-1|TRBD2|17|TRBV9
CASSIAGLAGIYNEQFF
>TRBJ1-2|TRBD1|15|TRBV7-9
CASSWPGQGAEGYTF
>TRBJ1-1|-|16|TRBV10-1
CASSESTGMGNTEAFF
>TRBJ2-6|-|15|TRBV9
CASSVVDSLPHVLTF
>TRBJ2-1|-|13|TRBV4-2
CASSQELLTEQFF
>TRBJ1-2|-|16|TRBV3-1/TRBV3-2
CASSLGGQGSNYGYTF
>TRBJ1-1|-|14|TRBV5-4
CASSLRGGITEAFF
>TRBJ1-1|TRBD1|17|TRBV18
CASSPPQQGRGLLGAFF
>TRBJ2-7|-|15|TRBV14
CASSQDPTDRGKQYF
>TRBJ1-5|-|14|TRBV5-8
CASSRDTSNQPQHF
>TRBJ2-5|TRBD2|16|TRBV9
CASSVGPAGGQETQYF
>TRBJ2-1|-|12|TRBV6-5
CASSLTTGEQFF
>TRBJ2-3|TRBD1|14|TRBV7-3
CASSVTGGGDTQYF
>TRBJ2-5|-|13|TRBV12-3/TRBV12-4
CASLQGDQETQYF
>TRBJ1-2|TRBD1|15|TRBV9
CASSVGFEGAYGYTF
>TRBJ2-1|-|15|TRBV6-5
CASSPWGGGGNEQFF
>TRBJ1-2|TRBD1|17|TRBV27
CASRFMRTRGEAYGYTF
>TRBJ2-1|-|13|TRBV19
CASSPEGASEQFF
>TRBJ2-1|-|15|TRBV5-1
CASSLDAGLYNEQFF
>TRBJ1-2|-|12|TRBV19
CASSMVGRGYTF
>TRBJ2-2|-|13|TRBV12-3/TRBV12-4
CASSFPGTGELFF
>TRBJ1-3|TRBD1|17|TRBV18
CASSPNGQGSSGNTIYF
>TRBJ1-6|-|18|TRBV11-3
CASSSPPPRQGYNSPLHF
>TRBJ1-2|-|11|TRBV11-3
CASSAREKCHF
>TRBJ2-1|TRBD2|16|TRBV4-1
CASSQVTSGVYNEQFF
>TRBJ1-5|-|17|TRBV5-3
CARSPLCWQYSNQPQHF
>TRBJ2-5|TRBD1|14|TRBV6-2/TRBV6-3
CASSPTGIRETQYF
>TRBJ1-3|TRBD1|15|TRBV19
CASSASTGGENTIYF
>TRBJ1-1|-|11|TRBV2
CALRVRGEAFF